This note documents a single T cell receptor (beta chain) sequence. This specimen belongs to a study of T cell repertoires in cytomegalovirus infection. Study summary: Shared public TCR beta signatures pointed to both CMV infection and a matching HLA type.

The trim removed 6 bases at V and 4 bases at J, leaving 10 bases unmatched. The CDR3 loop spans 15 amino acids. From the reads, TCRdb called clonotypes with MiXCR, one entry per CDR3 protein. The table records 200,000 or so distinct CDR3 sequences, 28% of them present only once. The sample consisted of PBMCs. The chain carries TRBV12-3 or TRBV12-4 and TRBJ2-3; TRBD1 aligns across 7 bases. The source is a human donor in good health (CMV status not recorded). Some clones in this sample may be carry-over from other donors' samples. CDR3 sequence (DNA): TGTGCCAGCAGCCCTGGACAGGTCAAGGCAGATACGCAGTATTTT. It encodes CASSPGQVKADTQYF.